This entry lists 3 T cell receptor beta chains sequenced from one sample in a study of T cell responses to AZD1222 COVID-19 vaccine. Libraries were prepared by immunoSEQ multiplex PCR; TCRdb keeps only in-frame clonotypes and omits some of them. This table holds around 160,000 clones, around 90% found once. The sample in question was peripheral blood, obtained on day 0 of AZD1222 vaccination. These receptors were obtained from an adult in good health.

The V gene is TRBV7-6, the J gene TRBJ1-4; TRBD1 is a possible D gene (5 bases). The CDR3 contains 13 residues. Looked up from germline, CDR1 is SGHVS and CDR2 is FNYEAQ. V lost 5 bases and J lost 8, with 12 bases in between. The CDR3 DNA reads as TGTGCCAGCAGCCCCTCGGGGGGGGAAAAACTGTTTTTT. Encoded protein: CASSPSGGEKLFF.

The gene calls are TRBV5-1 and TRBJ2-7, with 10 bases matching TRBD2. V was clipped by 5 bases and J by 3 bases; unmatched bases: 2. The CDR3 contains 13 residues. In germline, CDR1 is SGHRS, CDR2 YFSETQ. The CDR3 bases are TGCGCCAGCAGTGGGACTAGCGTCTACGAGCAGTACTTC. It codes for CASSGTSVYEQYF.

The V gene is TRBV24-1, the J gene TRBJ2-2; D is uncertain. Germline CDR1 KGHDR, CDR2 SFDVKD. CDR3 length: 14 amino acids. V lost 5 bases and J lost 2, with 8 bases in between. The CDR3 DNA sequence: TGTGCCACCAGTGCAGGAATTAACACCGGGGAGCTGTTTTTT. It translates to CATSAGINTGELFF.